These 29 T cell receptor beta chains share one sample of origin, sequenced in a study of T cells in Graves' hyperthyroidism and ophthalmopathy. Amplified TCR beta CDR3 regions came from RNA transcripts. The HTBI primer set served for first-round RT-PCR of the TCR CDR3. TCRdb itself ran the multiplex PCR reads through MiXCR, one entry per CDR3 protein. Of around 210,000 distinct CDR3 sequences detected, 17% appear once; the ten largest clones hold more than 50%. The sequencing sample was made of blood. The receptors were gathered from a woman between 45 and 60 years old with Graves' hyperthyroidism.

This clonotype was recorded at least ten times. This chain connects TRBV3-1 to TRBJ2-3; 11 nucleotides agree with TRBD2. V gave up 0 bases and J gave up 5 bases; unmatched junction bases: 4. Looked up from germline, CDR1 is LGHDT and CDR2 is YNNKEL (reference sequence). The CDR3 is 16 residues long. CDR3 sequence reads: CASSQELAGGQDTQYF. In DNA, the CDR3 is TGTGCCAGCAGCCAAGAATTAGCGGGAGGGCAAGATACGCAGTATTTT.

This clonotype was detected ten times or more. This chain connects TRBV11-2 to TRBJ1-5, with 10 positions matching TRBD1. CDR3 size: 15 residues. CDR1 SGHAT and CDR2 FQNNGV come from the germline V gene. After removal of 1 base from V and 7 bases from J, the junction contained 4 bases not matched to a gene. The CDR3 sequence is CASSLAGDRGQPQHF. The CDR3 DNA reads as TGTGCCAGCAGCTTAGCGGGGGACAGGGGACAGCCCCAGCATTTT.

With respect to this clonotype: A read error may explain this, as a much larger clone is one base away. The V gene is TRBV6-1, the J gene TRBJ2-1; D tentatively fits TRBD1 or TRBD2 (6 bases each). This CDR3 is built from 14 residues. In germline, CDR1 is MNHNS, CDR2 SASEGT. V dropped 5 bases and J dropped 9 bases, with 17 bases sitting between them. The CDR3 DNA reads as TGTGCCAGCAGTACCCTAGGAGGAGGGGGTGAGCAGTTCTTC. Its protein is CASSTLGGGGEQFF.

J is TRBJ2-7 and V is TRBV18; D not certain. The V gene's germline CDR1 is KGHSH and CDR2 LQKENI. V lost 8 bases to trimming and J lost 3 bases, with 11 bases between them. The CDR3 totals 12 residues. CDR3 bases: TGTGCCAGCAGTGAAGCTGGCTACGAGCAGTACTTC. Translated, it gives CASSEAGYEQYF.

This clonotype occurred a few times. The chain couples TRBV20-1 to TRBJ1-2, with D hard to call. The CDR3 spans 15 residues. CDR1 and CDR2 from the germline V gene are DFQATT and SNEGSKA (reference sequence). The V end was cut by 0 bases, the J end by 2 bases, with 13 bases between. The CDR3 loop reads CSARDPGRQNYGYTF. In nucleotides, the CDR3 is TGCAGTGCTAGAGATCCGGGTCGCCAAAACTATGGCTACACCTTC.

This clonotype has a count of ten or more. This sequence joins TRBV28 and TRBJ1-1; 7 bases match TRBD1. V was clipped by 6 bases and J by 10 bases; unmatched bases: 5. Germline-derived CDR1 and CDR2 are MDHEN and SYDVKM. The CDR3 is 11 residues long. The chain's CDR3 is CASSLQGRAFF. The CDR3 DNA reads TGTGCCAGCAGCCTACAGGGGAGAGCTTTCTTT.

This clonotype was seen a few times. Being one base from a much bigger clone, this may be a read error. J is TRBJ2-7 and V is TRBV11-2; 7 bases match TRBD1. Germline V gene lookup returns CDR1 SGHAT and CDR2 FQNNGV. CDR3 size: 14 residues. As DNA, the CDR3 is TGTGTCAGCAGCTTCGACAGGGTGGGTTACGAGCAGTACTTC. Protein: CVSSFDRVGYEQYF.

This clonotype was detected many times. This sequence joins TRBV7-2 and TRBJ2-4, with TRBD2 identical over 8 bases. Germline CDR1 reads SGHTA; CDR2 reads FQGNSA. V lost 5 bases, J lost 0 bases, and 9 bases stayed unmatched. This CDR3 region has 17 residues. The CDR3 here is CASSAGSGIRAKNIQYF. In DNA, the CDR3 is TGTGCCAGCAGCGCCGGTAGCGGGATAAGAGCCAAAAACATTCAGTACTTC. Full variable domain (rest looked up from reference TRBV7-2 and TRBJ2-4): GAGVSQSPSNKVTEKGKDVELRCDPISGHTALYWYRQSLGQGLEFLIYFQGNSAPDKSGLPSDRFSAERTGGSVSTLTIQRTQQEDSAVYLCASSAGSGIRAKNIQYFGAGTRLSVL.

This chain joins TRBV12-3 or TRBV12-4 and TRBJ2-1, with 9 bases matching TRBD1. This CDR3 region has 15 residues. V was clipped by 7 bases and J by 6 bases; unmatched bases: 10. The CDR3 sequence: CASTPSGTGRNEQFF. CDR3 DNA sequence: TGTGCCAGCACTCCTTCCGGGACAGGGCGCAATGAGCAGTTCTTC.

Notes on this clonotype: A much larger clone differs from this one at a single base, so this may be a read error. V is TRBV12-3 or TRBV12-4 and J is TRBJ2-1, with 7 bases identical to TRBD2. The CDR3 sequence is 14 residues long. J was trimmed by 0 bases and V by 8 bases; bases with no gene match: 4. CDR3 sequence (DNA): TGTGCCAGCCTCGGGGGGAGCTCCTACAATGAGCAGTTCTTC. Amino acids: CASLGGSSYNEQFF.

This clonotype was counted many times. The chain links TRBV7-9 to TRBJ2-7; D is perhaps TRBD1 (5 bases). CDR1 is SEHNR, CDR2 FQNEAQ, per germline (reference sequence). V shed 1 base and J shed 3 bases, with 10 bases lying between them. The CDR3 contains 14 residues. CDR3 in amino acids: CASSLGRQFYEQYF. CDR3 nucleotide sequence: TGTGCCAGCAGCTTAGGTCGACAGTTCTACGAGCAGTACTTC.

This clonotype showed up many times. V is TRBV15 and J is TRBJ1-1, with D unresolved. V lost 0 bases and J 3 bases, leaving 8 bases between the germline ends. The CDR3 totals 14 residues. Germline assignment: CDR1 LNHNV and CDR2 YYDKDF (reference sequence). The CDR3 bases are TGTGCCACCAGCAGAGACAGGTCATACACTGAAGCTTTCTTT. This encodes CATSRDRSYTEAFF.

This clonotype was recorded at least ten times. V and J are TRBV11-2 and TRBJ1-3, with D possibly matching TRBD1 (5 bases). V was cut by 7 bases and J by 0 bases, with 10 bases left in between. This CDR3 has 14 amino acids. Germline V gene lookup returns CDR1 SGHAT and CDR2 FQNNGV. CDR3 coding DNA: TGTGCCAGCATGGGACTCCGCTCTGGAAACACCATATATTTT. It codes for CASMGLRSGNTIYF.

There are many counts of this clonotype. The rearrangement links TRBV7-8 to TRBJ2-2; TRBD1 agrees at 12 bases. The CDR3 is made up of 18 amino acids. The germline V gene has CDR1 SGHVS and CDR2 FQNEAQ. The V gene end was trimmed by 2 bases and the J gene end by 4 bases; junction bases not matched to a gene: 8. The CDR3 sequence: CASSLIGGTGGITGELFF. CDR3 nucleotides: TGTGCCAGCAGCTTAATTGGAGGGACAGGGGGCATCACCGGGGAGCTGTTTTTT. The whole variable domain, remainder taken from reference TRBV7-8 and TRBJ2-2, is GAGVSQSPRYKVAKRGQDVALRCDPISGHVSLFWYQQALGQGPEFLTYFQNEAQLDKSGLPSDRFFAERPEGSVSTLKIQRTQQEDSAVYLCASSLIGGTGGITGELFFGEGSRLTVL.

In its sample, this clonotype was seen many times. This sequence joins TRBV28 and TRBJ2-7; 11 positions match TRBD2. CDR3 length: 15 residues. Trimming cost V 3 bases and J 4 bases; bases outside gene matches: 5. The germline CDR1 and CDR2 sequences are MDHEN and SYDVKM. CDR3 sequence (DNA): TGTGCCAGCAGTTTTTCAGGGACTAGCGGATACGAGCAGTACTTC. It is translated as CASSFSGTSGYEQYF.

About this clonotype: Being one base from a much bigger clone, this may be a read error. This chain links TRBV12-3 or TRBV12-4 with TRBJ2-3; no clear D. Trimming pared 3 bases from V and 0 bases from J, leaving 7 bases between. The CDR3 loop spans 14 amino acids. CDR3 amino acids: CASSFVRSTDTQYF. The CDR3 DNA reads TGTGCCAGCAGTTTCGTGCGGAGCACAGATACGCAGTATTTT.

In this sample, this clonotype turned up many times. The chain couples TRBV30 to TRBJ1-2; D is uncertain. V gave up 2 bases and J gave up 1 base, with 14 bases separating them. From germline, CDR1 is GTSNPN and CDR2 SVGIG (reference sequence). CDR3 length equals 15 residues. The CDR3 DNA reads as TGTGCCTGGAGTCCGCCGAGGGTCCGTAACTATGGCTACACCTTC. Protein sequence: CAWSPPRVRNYGYTF.

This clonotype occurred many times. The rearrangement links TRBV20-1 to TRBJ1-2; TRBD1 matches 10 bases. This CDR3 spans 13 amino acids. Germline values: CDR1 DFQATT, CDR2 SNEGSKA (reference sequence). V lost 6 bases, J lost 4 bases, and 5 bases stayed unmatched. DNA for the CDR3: TGCAGTGCCCGGACAGGGGGATCCTATGGCTACACCTTC. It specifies CSARTGGSYGYTF.

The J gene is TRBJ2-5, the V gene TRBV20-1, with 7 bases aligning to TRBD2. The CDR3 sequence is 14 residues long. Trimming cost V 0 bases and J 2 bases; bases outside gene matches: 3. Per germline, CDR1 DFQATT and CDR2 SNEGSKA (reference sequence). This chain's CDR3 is CSARDQGLQETQYF. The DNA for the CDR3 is TGCAGTGCTAGAGATCAGGGACTACAAGAGACCCAGTACTTC.

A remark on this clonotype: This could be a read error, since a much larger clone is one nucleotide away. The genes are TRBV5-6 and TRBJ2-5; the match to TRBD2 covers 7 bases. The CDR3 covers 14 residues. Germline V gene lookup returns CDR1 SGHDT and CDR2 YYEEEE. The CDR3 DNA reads TGTACCAGCAGCCCTAGCGGCGGTCAAGAGACCCAGTACTTC. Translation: CTSSPSGGQETQYF.

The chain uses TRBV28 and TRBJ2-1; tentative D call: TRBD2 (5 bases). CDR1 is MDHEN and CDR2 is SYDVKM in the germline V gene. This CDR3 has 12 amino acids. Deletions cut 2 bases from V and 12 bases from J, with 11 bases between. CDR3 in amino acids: CASSLVTRGQFF. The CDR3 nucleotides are TGTGCCAGCAGTTTAGTCACACGGGGGCAGTTCTTC.

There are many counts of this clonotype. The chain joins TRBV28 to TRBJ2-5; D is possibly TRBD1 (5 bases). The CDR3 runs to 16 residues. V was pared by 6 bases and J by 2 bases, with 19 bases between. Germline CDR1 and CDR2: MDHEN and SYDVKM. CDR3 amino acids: CASSSLAGPLQETQYF. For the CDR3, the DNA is TGTGCCAGCAGCTCCCTGGCAGGGCCCCTTCAAGAGACCCAGTACTTC.

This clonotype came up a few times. Written as DNA, the CDR3 is TGTGCCAGCAGCTTACCCCGACAGAGCGGTACGCAGTATTTT. Encoded protein: CASSLPRQSGTQYF. The gene calls are TRBV7-9 and TRBJ2-3; the D call may be TRBD1 or TRBD2 (5 bases each). V lost 2 bases to trimming and J lost 8 bases, with 14 bases between them. This CDR3 region has 14 residues. Germline V gene data show CDR1 as SEHNR and CDR2 as FQNEAQ (reference sequence).

The CDR3 here is CASSLTEDPYEQYF. CDR3 sequence (DNA): TGTGCCAGCAGTTTAACCGAGGACCCCTACGAGCAGTACTTC. The chain employs TRBV12-3 or TRBV12-4 and TRBJ2-7; D is ambiguous. V shed 2 bases and J shed 2 bases, with 10 bases lying between them. The CDR3 spans 14 residues.

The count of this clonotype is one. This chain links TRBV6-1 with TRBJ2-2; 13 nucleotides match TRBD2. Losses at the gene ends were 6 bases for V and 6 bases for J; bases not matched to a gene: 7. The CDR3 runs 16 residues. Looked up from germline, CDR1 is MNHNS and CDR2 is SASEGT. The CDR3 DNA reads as TGTGCCAGCAGCAAAGGACTAGCGGGAGTATCCGGGGAGCTGTTTTTT. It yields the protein CASSKGLAGVSGELFF.

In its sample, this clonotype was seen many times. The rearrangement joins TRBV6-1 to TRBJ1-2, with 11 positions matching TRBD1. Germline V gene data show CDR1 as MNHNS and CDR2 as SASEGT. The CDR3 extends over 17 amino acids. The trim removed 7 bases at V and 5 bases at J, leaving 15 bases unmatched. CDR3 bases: TGTGCCAGCATGGGACAGGGGGGTTCCCTGGAGCCTTATGGCTACACCTTC. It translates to CASMGQGGSLEPYGYTF.

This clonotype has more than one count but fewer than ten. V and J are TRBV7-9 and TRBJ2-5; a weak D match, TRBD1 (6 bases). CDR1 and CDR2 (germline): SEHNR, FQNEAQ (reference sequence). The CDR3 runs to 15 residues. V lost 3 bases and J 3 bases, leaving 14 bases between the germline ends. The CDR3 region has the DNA TGTGCCAGCAGCTTCTGGGTACAGGGAGAAGAGACCCAGTACTTC. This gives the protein CASSFWVQGEETQYF.

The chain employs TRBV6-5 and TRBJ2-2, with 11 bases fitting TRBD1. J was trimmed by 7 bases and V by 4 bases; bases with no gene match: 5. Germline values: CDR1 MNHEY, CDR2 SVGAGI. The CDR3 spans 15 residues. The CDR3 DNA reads TGTGCCAGCAGTTGGACAGGGGGCGAGGGCGGGGAGCTGTTTTTT. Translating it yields CASSWTGGEGGELFF.

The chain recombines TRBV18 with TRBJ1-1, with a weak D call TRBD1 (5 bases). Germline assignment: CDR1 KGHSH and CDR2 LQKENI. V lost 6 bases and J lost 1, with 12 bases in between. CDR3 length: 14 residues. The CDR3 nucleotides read TGTGCCAGCTCGGGGGGGTACAAGAACACTGAAGCTTTCTTT. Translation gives CASSGGYKNTEAFF. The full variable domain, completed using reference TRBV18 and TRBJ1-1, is NAGVMQNPRHLVRRRGQEARLRCSPMKGHSHVYWYRQLPEEGLKFMVYLQKENIIDESGMPKERFSAEFPKEGPSILRIQQVVRGDSAAYFCASSGGYKNTEAFFGQGTRLTVV.